This passage covers 32 T cell receptor beta chains from one sample sequenced in a study of T cells in Graves' hyperthyroidism and ophthalmopathy. It was RNA transcripts that yielded the amplified TCR beta CDR3 regions. The HTBI set primed first-round TCR CDR3 RT-PCR. TCRdb processed the multiplex PCR reads anew with MiXCR; each CDR3 protein has one entry. The data contain 450,000 to 550,000 distinct CDR3 sequences, around 22% of them singletons. The sequenced material came from blood. Receptors originate from a young woman with Graves' ophthalmopathy.

The chain combines TRBV12-3 or TRBV12-4 with TRBJ2-2, with no clear D. Trimming cost V 5 bases and J 2 bases, with 9 bases left between them. The CDR3 spans 14 residues. CDR3 protein: CASSPARNTGELFF. The CDR3 DNA sequence: TGTGCCAGCAGTCCAGCCAGAAACACCGGGGAGCTGTTTTTT.

The sample holds many counts of this clonotype. The chain joins TRBV6-1 to TRBJ2-7; D is unresolved. In germline, CDR1 is MNHNS, CDR2 SASEGT. CDR3 length: 15 amino acids. The germline V and J ends were trimmed by 2 bases and 2 bases, with 13 bases remaining between them. CDR3 DNA: TGTGCCAGCAGTGAAAGGCAGTTTGGGCCCTACGAGCAGTACTTC. This codes for CASSERQFGPYEQYF.

This clonotype has ten or more counts. The rearrangement links TRBV6-2 or TRBV6-3 to TRBJ2-7; 7 nucleotides line up with TRBD1. This CDR3 is built from 14 residues. V was pared by 5 bases and J by 5 bases, with 9 bases of the junction left unmatched. Germline V gene data show CDR1 as MNHEY and CDR2 as SVGEGT. DNA of the CDR3: TGTGCCAGCAGTCCGGACAGGTTCCCCGACGAGCAGTACTTC. It translates to CASSPDRFPDEQYF.

The sample holds many counts of this clonotype. The J gene is TRBJ1-2, the V gene TRBV6-1, with 7 positions matching TRBD1. Trimming at V came to 6 bases and at J to 4 bases, leaving 5 bases not matched to a gene. The CDR3 is made up of 13 amino acids. Germline V gene lookup returns CDR1 MNHNS and CDR2 SASEGT. The CDR3 here is CASRTDRVYGYTF. The CDR3 DNA is TGTGCCAGCAGAACCGACAGGGTCTATGGCTACACCTTC.

This clonotype was seen ten or more times. The chain has TRBV28 and TRBJ1-2; possibly TRBD1 for D (5 bases). CDR1 is MDHEN, CDR2 SYDVKM, per germline. The CDR3 runs 13 residues. V gave up 7 bases and J gave up 1 base, with 10 bases separating them. CDR3 region: CASTWGINYGYTF. DNA for the CDR3: TGTGCCAGCACCTGGGGGATTAACTATGGCTACACCTTC.

This clonotype has at least ten counts. The chain employs TRBV7-2 and TRBJ1-1; no reliable D call. The CDR3 contains 13 residues. The ends were cut back, 4 bases at V and 12 bases at J, with 18 bases in the middle. Germline CDR1 is SGHTA and CDR2 is FQGNSA. The CDR3 DNA reads as TGTGCCAGCAGCTCCACCTCGTCAGCCCGCCCTTTCTTT. It translates to CASSSTSSARPFF. Full variable domain (remainder filled in from reference TRBV7-2 and TRBJ1-1): GAGVSQSPSNKVTEKGKDVELRCDPISGHTALYWYRQSLGQGLEFLIYFQGNSAPDKSGLPSDRFSAERTGGSVSTLTIQRTQQEDSAVYLCASSSTSSARPFFGQGTRLTVV.

The chain employs TRBV6-1 and TRBJ1-5; a weak D match, TRBD1 (6 bases). The V gene's germline CDR1 is MNHNS and CDR2 SASEGT. V lost 3 bases and J 2 bases, leaving 8 bases between the germline ends. The CDR3 contains 14 residues. The DNA of the CDR3 is TGTGCCAGCAGTGAGGGACACCGCAATCAGCCCCAGCATTTT. Protein sequence: CASSEGHRNQPQHF.

This clonotype was counted ten times or more. This chain connects TRBV20-1 to TRBJ1-1; D not resolved. Germline V gene sequence: CDR1 DFQATT, CDR2 SNEGSKA (reference sequence). The CDR3 runs to 13 residues. V was shortened by 0 bases and J by 1 base, with 6 bases between the two germline ends. Here the CDR3 reads CSAREDGNTEAFF. The CDR3 coding sequence is TGCAGTGCTAGAGAGGACGGGAACACTGAAGCTTTCTTT.

This clonotype was found many times. The chain uses TRBV6-1 and TRBJ1-2; D may be TRBD1 (6 bases). The CDR3 contains 14 residues. V dropped 5 bases and J dropped 0 bases, with 10 bases sitting between them. Germline CDR1 is MNHNS and CDR2 is SASEGT. DNA of the CDR3: TGTGCCAGCAGTACAGGGACTACTAACTATGGCTACACCTTC. Translating it yields CASSTGTTNYGYTF.

This clonotype was found many times. A much larger clone sits a single nucleotide away, making a read error possible. This chain connects TRBV3-1 to TRBJ1-1, with 12 bases identical to TRBD1. The CDR3 runs to 14 residues. CDR1 is LGHDT and CDR2 is YNNKEL in the germline V gene (reference sequence). The V and J ends lost 3 bases and 4 bases, in that order; junction bases with no gene match: 0. DNA of the CDR3: TGTGCCAGCAGCCAGGGACAGGGGGCCACTGAAGCTTTCTTT. Its translation is CASSQGQGATEAFF.

This clonotype was detected many times. The V and J genes are TRBV20-1 and TRBJ2-5; D is uncertain. The CDR3 spans 12 residues. Germline V lookup: CDR1 DFQATT, CDR2 SNEGSKA (reference sequence). Trimming took off 5 bases at V and 0 bases at J, with 7 bases between the two ends. The CDR3: CSAFHYQETQYF. In nucleotides, the CDR3 is TGCAGTGCTTTCCACTACCAAGAGACCCAGTACTTC.

This clonotype appeared many times. V and J are TRBV7-2 and TRBJ2-2; D could derive from TRBD1 or TRBD2 (5 bases each). The germline gives CDR1 SGHTA, CDR2 FQGNSA. This CDR3 is built from 13 residues. V was clipped by 8 bases and J by 0 bases, with 7 bases between them. CDR3 sequence reads: CASWGTNTGELFF. In nucleotides, the CDR3 is TGTGCCAGCTGGGGGACGAACACCGGGGAGCTGTTTTTT.

To note about this clonotype: A read error may account for a junction end that differs from germline. The rearrangement uses TRBV12-3 or TRBV12-4 and TRBJ2-7; 9 bases map to TRBD2. The CDR3 is 16 residues long. The CDR3, as DNA: TGTGCCAGCAGTCTACAACGACTAGCGGAAGCCTACGAGCAGCACTTC. Translating gives CASSLQRLAEAYEQHF.

Comment on this clonotype: A much larger clonotype is one base distant, so this may be a read error. The rearrangement links TRBV6-2 or TRBV6-3 to TRBJ1-5; 10 nucleotides align to TRBD1. V trimming: 0 bases; J trimming: 5 bases; junction bases outside the gene matches: 1. The CDR3 spans 15 residues. Germline values: CDR1 MNHEY, CDR2 SVGEGT. DNA for the CDR3: TGTGCCAGCAGTTACTCGGGACAGGGGTATCAGCCCCAGCATTTT. It codes for CASSYSGQGYQPQHF.

This clonotype was picked up many times. In nucleotides, the CDR3 is TGTGCCAGCAGTTGGAGGAACACTGAAGCTTTCTTT. Its protein product is CASSWRNTEAFF. This chain links TRBV12-3 or TRBV12-4 with TRBJ1-1, with D unresolved. The CDR3 spans 12 residues. Between the trimmed V and J ends, which lost 4 bases and 1 base, there was a span of 4 bases.

This clonotype was counted at least ten times. The V gene is TRBV11-2, the J gene TRBJ1-2; 10 positions agree with TRBD1. CDR3 length: 16 amino acids. With 1 base clipped from V and 5 bases from J, the junction kept 7 bases outside the gene matches. Germline values: CDR1 SGHAT, CDR2 FQNNGV. The DNA for the CDR3 is TGTGCCAGCAGCTTAGGCGGGACAGGGGTTCAGTATGGCTACACCTTC. This translates into CASSLGGTGVQYGYTF.

This clonotype was counted at least ten times. The chain couples TRBV20-1 to TRBJ2-7; TRBD2 agrees at 11 bases. J gave up 0 bases and V 3 bases, and 4 bases lay outside the gene matches. There are 15 residues in the CDR3. The germline CDR1 and CDR2 sequences are DFQATT and SNEGSKA (reference sequence). The CDR3 nucleotides read TGCAGTGCTAGGCCGACTAGCGGGGACTCCTACGAGCAGTACTTC. Protein product: CSARPTSGDSYEQYF.

This clonotype was recorded many times. The rearrangement uses TRBV5-1 and TRBJ2-7; perhaps TRBD2 as D (5 bases). The V end was cut by 1 base, the J end by 5 bases, with 13 bases between. The germline V gene has CDR1 SGHRS and CDR2 YFSETQ. The CDR3 loop spans 14 amino acids. The CDR3 DNA follows: TGCGCCAGCAGCTTGACGAGAGCGGTCGACGAGCAGTACTTC. This codes for CASSLTRAVDEQYF. The full variable domain, completed using reference TRBV5-1 and TRBJ2-7, is KAGVTQTPRYLIKTRGQQVTLSCSPISGHRSVSWYQQTPGQGLQFLFEYFSETQRNKGNFPGRFSGRQFSNSRSEMNVSTLELGDSALYLCASSLTRAVDEQYFGPGTRLTVT.

The chain recombines TRBV28 with TRBJ2-7; perhaps TRBD1 as D (5 bases). Deletions cut 8 bases from V and 1 base from J, with 12 bases between. CDR1 and CDR2 (germline): MDHEN, SYDVKM. The CDR3 has 13 residues. The CDR3 sequence: CASAVTGSYEQYF. CDR3 sequence (DNA): TGTGCCAGCGCGGTTACAGGTTCCTACGAGCAGTACTTC.

Ten or more counts support this clonotype. The chain uses TRBV2 and TRBJ2-2; D is possibly TRBD2 (5 bases). Trimming removed 11 bases from V and 6 bases from J, with 22 bases in between. This CDR3 contains 15 residues. Germline V lookup: CDR1 SNHLY, CDR2 FYNNEI. The CDR3 sequence is CAGRPDGIAPGELFF. The CDR3 DNA reads as TGTGCCGGAAGGCCCGACGGGATAGCACCCGGGGAGCTGTTTTTT. The full variable domain, in which reference TRBV2 and TRBJ2-2 provide the parts outside the CDR3, is EPEVTQTPSHQVTQMGQEVILRCVPISNHLYFYWYRQILGQKVEFLVSFYNNEISEKSEIFDDQFSVERPDGSNFTLKIRSTKLEDSAMYFCAGRPDGIAPGELFFGEGSRLTVL.

This clonotype has ten or more counts. The chain combines TRBV20-1 with TRBJ1-2; maybe TRBD1 (5 bases). V lost 3 bases to trimming and J lost 1 base, with 18 bases between them. The CDR3 has 16 amino acids. The germline V gene has CDR1 DFQATT and CDR2 SNEGSKA (reference sequence). This CDR3 reads CSAREGTAPLNYGYTF. The CDR3 DNA reads as TGCAGTGCTAGGGAGGGGACGGCCCCGCTTAACTATGGCTACACCTTC.

This clonotype was seen ten or more times. The chain recombines TRBV30 with TRBJ1-1; perhaps TRBD1 as D (5 bases). The CDR3 is made up of 15 amino acids. CDR1 and CDR2 (germline): GTSNPN, SVGIG (reference sequence). With 3 bases removed from V and 0 bases from J, the gap between germline ends came to 14 bases. CDR3 bases: TGTGCCTGGAGGGACATCCCCTTCCTGAACACTGAAGCTTTCTTT. Translation: CAWRDIPFLNTEAFF.

The chain is built from TRBV30 and TRBJ1-2; tentatively, D is TRBD1 (5 bases). CDR3 length equals 15 residues. Trimming cost V 0 bases and J 4 bases, with 15 bases left between them. The germline V gene has CDR1 GTSNPN and CDR2 SVGIG (reference sequence). CDR3: CAWSVLRQGGYGYTF. The CDR3 DNA sequence: TGTGCCTGGAGTGTACTGAGGCAGGGAGGCTATGGCTACACCTTC.

This clonotype came up a few times. The chain uses TRBV27 and TRBJ2-6; either TRBD1 or TRBD2 may supply D (6 bases each). Per the germline V gene, CDR1 is MNHEY and CDR2 is SMNVEV (reference sequence). V lost 5 bases to trimming and J lost 0 bases, with 20 bases between them. This CDR3 has 19 residues. The CDR3 is CASSAAAGQIFSGANVLTF. DNA of the CDR3: TGTGCCAGCAGTGCGGCTGCGGGACAAATATTCTCTGGGGCCAACGTCCTGACTTTC.

This clonotype appeared many times. V usage is TRBV6-1 and J usage is TRBJ1-2, with D unresolved. CDR3 size: 11 residues. Looked up from germline, CDR1 is MNHNS and CDR2 is SASEGT. Between the trimmed V and J ends, which lost 8 bases and 6 bases, there was a span of 10 bases. CDR3 region: CASRVGHGYTF. Here the CDR3 DNA reads TGTGCCAGCCGCGTGGGTCATGGCTACACCTTC.

V and J are TRBV24-1 and TRBJ2-5; 9 nucleotides line up with TRBD1. The V gene's germline CDR1 is KGHDR and CDR2 SFDVKD. Trimming at V came to 9 bases and at J to 2 bases, leaving 3 bases not matched to a gene. The CDR3 has 13 residues. The CDR3 sequence is CATRGQGQETQYF. CDR3 DNA sequence: TGTGCCACCCGAGGACAGGGGCAAGAGACCCAGTACTTC.

CDR3 coding DNA: TGCGCCAGCAGCGTGCAACAGGGGGGTGTCCAAGAGACCCAGTACTTC. The encoded protein is CASSVQQGGVQETQYF. This chain uses TRBV4-1 with TRBJ2-5; 8 nucleotides match TRBD1. V shed 5 bases, J shed 1 base, and the junction held 9 bases outside the gene matches. CDR3 length: 16 residues. Germline CDR1 MGHRA, CDR2 YSYEKL.

The chain is built from TRBV29-1 and TRBJ2-5, with D perhaps assigned TRBD1 or TRBD2 (7 bases each). The CDR3 covers 13 residues. In germline, CDR1 is SQVTM, CDR2 ANQGSEA. Trimming left V 3 bases short and J 6 bases short, with 14 bases between. CDR3: CSVDRQGGKTQYF. CDR3 nucleotides: TGCAGCGTTGATAGACAGGGAGGGAAGACCCAGTACTTC. Filled out from reference TRBV29-1 and TRBJ2-5, the complete variable domain reads SAVISQKPSRDICQRGTSLTIQCQVDSQVTMMFWYRQQPGQSLTLIATANQGSEATYESGFVIDKFPISRPNLTFSTLTVSNMSPEDSSIYLCSVDRQGGKTQYFGPGTRLLVL.

The chain joins TRBV2 to TRBJ2-7; D is perhaps TRBD2 (6 bases). The V gene's germline CDR1 is SNHLY and CDR2 FYNNEI. Trimming removed 7 bases at V and 1 base at J, with 11 bases between. The CDR3 loop spans 13 amino acids. For the CDR3, the DNA is TGTGCCAGCATGGGAGGAGTTTCCTACGAGCAGTACTTC. It is translated as CASMGGVSYEQYF.

This clonotype was counted a few times. The genes are TRBV7-9 and TRBJ2-7; 10 bases map to TRBD1. After removal of 3 bases from V and 0 bases from J, the junction contained 2 bases not matched to a gene. The V gene's germline CDR1 is SEHNR and CDR2 FQNEAQ (reference sequence). This CDR3 spans 15 amino acids. CDR3 amino acids: CASSLTGGTSYEQYF. CDR3 coding DNA: TGTGCCAGCAGCTTGACAGGGGGCACCTCCTACGAGCAGTACTTC.

This clonotype has ten or more counts. The chain employs TRBV2 and TRBJ2-7; 7 positions agree with TRBD2. Germline V gene data show CDR1 as SNHLY and CDR2 as FYNNEI. This CDR3 spans 16 amino acids. Germline trimming cut 8 bases from V and 3 bases from J; bases unmatched to any gene: 16. CDR3 nucleotides: TGTGCCAGCCATGAGGGAGGGCAGGGCAACCGCTACGAGCAGTACTTC. Its translation is CASHEGGQGNRYEQYF. Combining the CDR3 with reference TRBV2 and TRBJ2-7 gives the whole variable domain EPEVTQTPSHQVTQMGQEVILRCVPISNHLYFYWYRQILGQKVEFLVSFYNNEISEKSEIFDDQFSVERPDGSNFTLKIRSTKLEDSAMYFCASHEGGQGNRYEQYFGPGTRLTVT.

This clonotype was observed at least ten times. The J gene is TRBJ2-2, the V gene TRBV7-8, with D perhaps matching TRBD1 or TRBD2 (5 bases each). Between the trimmed V and J ends, which lost 1 base and 0 bases, there was a span of 12 bases. The germline V gene encodes CDR1 SGHVS and CDR2 FQNEAQ. The CDR3 loop spans 17 amino acids. In nucleotides, the CDR3 is TGTGCCAGCAGCTTAGTCCGGGACCCAGCGAACACCGGGGAGCTGTTTTTT. Translation: CASSLVRDPANTGELFF.